This entry lists 8 T cell receptor beta chains sequenced from one sample in a study of T cell changes during pregnancy in multiple sclerosis. Sequencing was performed with immunoSEQ multiplex PCR; in TCRdb, only in-frame clones are kept and a portion is missing. Of tens of thousands of clones in the sample, roughly nine tenths are singletons; the top ten hold roughly 0.2%. The source was CD4+ T cells from peripheral blood mononuclear cells, collected in the second trimester of pregnancy. Every receptor here comes from a female donor with multiple sclerosis, enrolled in a pregnancy study.

There are a few counts of this clone. The chain joins TRBV27 to TRBJ1-5, with 7 bases aligning to TRBD1. From germline, CDR1 is MNHEY and CDR2 SMNVEV (reference sequence). Trimming removed 6 bases from V and 6 bases from J; junction bases left unmatched: 8. This CDR3 has 14 amino acids. DNA for the CDR3: TGTGCCAGCAGCCCGAACAGGGGCTCTCAGCCCCAGCATTTT. Its protein product is CASSPNRGSQPQHF.

The rearrangement uses TRBV23-1 and TRBJ1-1, with no clear D. TRBV23-1 qualifies as an ORF whose function is uncertain. CDR3 size: 16 residues. V lost 0 bases and J 0 bases, leaving 11 bases between the germline ends. The CDR3: CASSQSGRTVNTEAFF. The CDR3 coding sequence is TGCGCCAGCAGTCAATCGGGGAGGACTGTGAACACTGAAGCTTTCTTT.

J is TRBJ1-1 and V is TRBV5-6; 7 bases fit TRBD1. Looked up from germline, CDR1 is SGHDT and CDR2 is YYEEEE. This CDR3 is 14 amino acids long. V was clipped by 3 bases and J by 2 bases; unmatched bases: 4. CDR3 amino acids: CASSSTGPNTEAFF. The CDR3 DNA follows: TGTGCCAGCAGCTCGACAGGGCCAAACACTGAAGCTTTCTTT.

The V call is TRBV18, the J call TRBJ1-1; maybe TRBD1 (5 bases). V gave up 3 bases and J gave up 1 base, with 12 bases separating them. Germline V gives CDR1 KGHSH, CDR2 LQKENI. The CDR3 has 15 amino acids. DNA of the CDR3: TGTGCCAGCTCACCCTCGACAGTGACGAACACTGAAGCTTTCTTT. Translated: CASSPSTVTNTEAFF.

V gene TRBV30 combines with J gene TRBJ2-3, with unresolved D. Germline CDR1 and CDR2: GTSNPN and SVGIG (reference sequence). CDR3 length equals 13 residues. Trimming took off 2 bases at V and 6 bases at J, with 12 bases between the two ends. This CDR3 is CAWSLELMDTQYF. The DNA of the CDR3 is TGTGCCTGGAGTCTGGAGTTAATGGATACGCAGTATTTT.

This clone has only a few counts. The genes are TRBV7-2 and TRBJ1-2; D gene uncertain. CDR3 size: 14 residues. V was shortened by 1 base and J by 0 bases, with 6 bases between the two germline ends. Germline CDR1 and CDR2: SGHTA and FQGNSA. The DNA for the CDR3 is TGTGCCAGCAGCTTAGATCCTACTAACTATGGCTACACCTTC. This codes for CASSLDPTNYGYTF.

The chain joins TRBV5-1 to TRBJ1-1; D possibly corresponds to TRBD1 (5 bases). CDR1 is SGHRS, CDR2 YFSETQ, per germline. V shed 2 bases and J shed 3 bases, with 8 bases lying between them. The CDR3 is 13 amino acids. CDR3 amino acids: CASSFDRHTEAFF. DNA for the CDR3: TGCGCCAGCAGCTTCGACAGACACACTGAAGCTTTCTTT.

The chain couples TRBV13 to TRBJ2-6, with a weak D call TRBD1 (5 bases). This CDR3 has 17 amino acids. Looked up from germline, CDR1 is PRHDT and CDR2 is FYEKMQ (reference sequence). The V and J ends lost 7 bases and 1 base respectively, with 17 bases between them. CDR3 bases: TGTGCCAGCAACAGGAGCCCCGGCGGATCTGGGGCCAACGTCCTGACTTTC. Translation: CASNRSPGGSGANVLTF.